These T cell receptor beta chains were read from a single sample in a study of blood T cell repertoires in COVID-19. The repertoire was sequenced with immunoSEQ multiplex PCR; TCRdb's copy has only in-frame clones and lacks some. Here the sample spans around 280,000 clones, about 85% being singletons. Sequencing input: peripheral blood. The receptors were sampled from a woman in her 50s who had recovered from COVID-19. CDR3s leave out the opening cysteine and the closing phenylalanine or tryptophan. Each record gives: clone size, J gene, CDR3 length, V gene, D gene, CDR3 protein. A D gene is named only where the DNA matches it firmly. Where a row states a size, it is once, few, many or the class of an expanded clone; other rows omit it.

clone size: .
J gene: TRBJ1-1
CDR3 length: 13
V gene: TRBV3-1/TRBV3-2
D gene: .
CDR3 protein: ASSLTGAPLTEAF

clone size: few
J gene: TRBJ1-6
CDR3 length: 14
V gene: TRBV11-2
D gene: .
CDR3 protein: ASSLDLRQGGSPLH

clone size: .
J gene: TRBJ1-2
CDR3 length: 11
V gene: TRBV20-1
D gene: .
CDR3 protein: SASLTANYGYT

clone size: .
J gene: TRBJ2-3
CDR3 length: 14
V gene: TRBV7-2
D gene: TRBD1
CDR3 protein: ASSFQAGGFADTQY

clone size: .
J gene: TRBJ2-7
CDR3 length: 16
V gene: TRBV28
D gene: .
CDR3 protein: ASSRLGPNEASAYEQY

clone size: .
J gene: TRBJ1-1
CDR3 length: 12
V gene: TRBV18
D gene: .
CDR3 protein: ASSPLSVDTEAF

clone size: .
J gene: TRBJ1-3
CDR3 length: 13
V gene: TRBV30
D gene: .
CDR3 protein: AWSEGVRAGNTIY

clone size: .
J gene: TRBJ2-3
CDR3 length: 15
V gene: TRBV7-3
D gene: TRBD2
CDR3 protein: ASSLTGLAGGADTQY

clone size: once
J gene: TRBJ2-5
CDR3 length: 13
V gene: TRBV6-1
D gene: .
CDR3 protein: ASSEVNRRVETQY

clone size: .
J gene: TRBJ2-1
CDR3 length: 17
V gene: TRBV28
D gene: .
CDR3 protein: ASSLSPPYQGTTYNEQF

clone size: .
J gene: TRBJ2-5
CDR3 length: 12
V gene: TRBV7-2
D gene: TRBD1
CDR3 protein: ASSLQGAGETQY

clone size: .
J gene: TRBJ1-2
CDR3 length: 14
V gene: TRBV9
D gene: .
CDR3 protein: ASSEDVERANYGYT

clone size: .
J gene: TRBJ1-2
CDR3 length: 14
V gene: TRBV7-2
D gene: TRBD1
CDR3 protein: ASSSPDRGHFDGYT

clone size: .
J gene: TRBJ2-1
CDR3 length: 13
V gene: TRBV7-9
D gene: TRBD2
CDR3 protein: ASSSTAGGLNEQF

clone size: .
J gene: TRBJ1-1
CDR3 length: 17
V gene: TRBV21-1
D gene: .
CDR3 protein: ASSNPKIRTGEFRPEAF

clone size: few
J gene: TRBJ1-5
CDR3 length: 11
V gene: TRBV5-8
D gene: .
CDR3 protein: ASSNTGYQPQH

clone size: .
J gene: TRBJ1-2
CDR3 length: 13
V gene: TRBV5-4
D gene: .
CDR3 protein: ASSLGRGTNYGYT

clone size: once
J gene: TRBJ1-5
CDR3 length: 12
V gene: TRBV28
D gene: .
CDR3 protein: ASSSGRGNQPQH

clone size: .
J gene: TRBJ2-7
CDR3 length: 11
V gene: TRBV12-3/TRBV12-4
D gene: TRBD1
CDR3 protein: ASTLGQGAEQY

clone size: .
J gene: TRBJ1-2
CDR3 length: 11
V gene: TRBV9
D gene: .
CDR3 protein: ASSVGQDYGYT

clone size: .
J gene: TRBJ1-1
CDR3 length: 15
V gene: TRBV5-4
D gene: TRBD1
CDR3 protein: ASSLLQGALGNTEAF

clone size: .
J gene: TRBJ2-1
CDR3 length: 10
V gene: TRBV9
D gene: .
CDR3 protein: ASRGPTNEQF

clone size: few
J gene: TRBJ2-7
CDR3 length: 13
V gene: TRBV20-1
D gene: TRBD2
CDR3 protein: SASPAGGSLRVQY

clone size: .
J gene: TRBJ1-1
CDR3 length: 11
V gene: TRBV9
D gene: .
CDR3 protein: ASSVEARTEAF

clone size: .
J gene: TRBJ2-7
CDR3 length: 12
V gene: TRBV9
D gene: TRBD1
CDR3 protein: ASSPGTGRYEQY

clone size: .
J gene: TRBJ2-5
CDR3 length: 13
V gene: TRBV5-1
D gene: TRBD2
CDR3 protein: ASERLAGAGETQY

clone size: .
J gene: TRBJ2-4
CDR3 length: 12
V gene: TRBV3-1/TRBV3-2
D gene: TRBD1
CDR3 protein: ASSRPDRKHIQY

clone size: .
J gene: TRBJ1-2
CDR3 length: 11
V gene: TRBV19
D gene: TRBD1
CDR3 protein: ASAPRDRGGYT

clone size: .
J gene: TRBJ2-1
CDR3 length: 15
V gene: TRBV19
D gene: .
CDR3 protein: ASSIGEAWVSYNEQF

clone size: .
J gene: TRBJ1-5
CDR3 length: 12
V gene: TRBV27
D gene: .
CDR3 protein: ASRMSRGNQPQH

clone size: .
J gene: TRBJ1-1
CDR3 length: 12
V gene: TRBV5-1
D gene: TRBD1
CDR3 protein: ASSDPQGPTEAF

clone size: .
J gene: TRBJ2-1
CDR3 length: 11
V gene: TRBV29-1
D gene: TRBD2
CDR3 protein: SVDETSGNEQF

clone size: .
J gene: TRBJ2-3
CDR3 length: 15
V gene: TRBV9
D gene: TRBD1
CDR3 protein: ASSARPSGTGGATQY

clone size: .
J gene: TRBJ2-7
CDR3 length: 9
V gene: TRBV29-1
D gene: TRBD1
CDR3 protein: SAGTGHEQY

clone size: once
J gene: TRBJ1-1
CDR3 length: 11
V gene: TRBV19
D gene: TRBD1
CDR3 protein: ASRGQGNTEAF

clone size: .
J gene: TRBJ2-1
CDR3 length: 18
V gene: TRBV4-2
D gene: TRBD2
CDR3 protein: ASSQGDTRPGGSVWNEQF

clone size: once
J gene: TRBJ1-1
CDR3 length: 12
V gene: TRBV6-5
D gene: .
CDR3 protein: ASSYQGQNTEAF

clone size: .
J gene: TRBJ2-1
CDR3 length: 13
V gene: TRBV5-1
D gene: TRBD2
CDR3 protein: ASSLVAGTTNEQF

clone size: .
J gene: TRBJ2-5
CDR3 length: 13
V gene: TRBV5-1
D gene: .
CDR3 protein: ASNPERPQGETQY

clone size: .
J gene: TRBJ1-2
CDR3 length: 14
V gene: TRBV6-6
D gene: .
CDR3 protein: ASSYSTAGSGYGYT

clone size: .
J gene: TRBJ1-5
CDR3 length: 12
V gene: TRBV6-2/TRBV6-3
D gene: .
CDR3 protein: ASSYSNVGAAQH

clone size: .
J gene: TRBJ1-5
CDR3 length: 13
V gene: TRBV6-5
D gene: TRBD1
CDR3 protein: ASSYGTGPNQPQH

clone size: .
J gene: TRBJ1-6
CDR3 length: 13
V gene: TRBV9
D gene: TRBD1
CDR3 protein: ASSARDSYNSPLH

clone size: .
J gene: TRBJ2-1
CDR3 length: 12
V gene: TRBV19
D gene: .
CDR3 protein: ASSPDGSYNEQF

clone size: .
J gene: TRBJ1-1
CDR3 length: 13
V gene: TRBV7-9
D gene: .
CDR3 protein: ASSPPHEGRTEAF

clone size: .
J gene: TRBJ1-4
CDR3 length: 14
V gene: TRBV5-1
D gene: TRBD1
CDR3 protein: ASSLLGTARDEKLF

clone size: .
J gene: TRBJ2-5
CDR3 length: 13
V gene: TRBV5-4
D gene: TRBD2
CDR3 protein: ASSRAGGLQETQY

clone size: .
J gene: TRBJ2-7
CDR3 length: 12
V gene: TRBV11-1
D gene: .
CDR3 protein: ASSLVSPQSKQY

clone size: .
J gene: TRBJ2-1
CDR3 length: 13
V gene: TRBV5-4
D gene: .
CDR3 protein: ASRVRFAENNEQF

clone size: .
J gene: TRBJ1-3
CDR3 length: 13
V gene: TRBV2
D gene: .
CDR3 protein: ASRPGVFSGNTIY

clone size: .
J gene: TRBJ1-4
CDR3 length: 12
V gene: TRBV6-6
D gene: .
CDR3 protein: ASTRGQTNEKLF

clone size: .
J gene: TRBJ1-2
CDR3 length: 13
V gene: TRBV5-3
D gene: TRBD1
CDR3 protein: ARSYRDRGRNGYT

clone size: .
J gene: TRBJ1-6
CDR3 length: 15
V gene: TRBV5-1
D gene: TRBD1
CDR3 protein: ASSLVGRGRQDSPLH

clone size: .
J gene: TRBJ2-7
CDR3 length: 13
V gene: TRBV5-8
D gene: TRBD2
CDR3 protein: ASSSLAGVYYEQY

clone size: .
J gene: TRBJ2-5
CDR3 length: 12
V gene: TRBV5-4
D gene: TRBD1
CDR3 protein: ASSPDRGVETQY

clone size: .
J gene: TRBJ1-5
CDR3 length: 11
V gene: TRBV12-3/TRBV12-4
D gene: TRBD1
CDR3 protein: ASSPGQTQPQH

clone size: .
J gene: TRBJ2-7
CDR3 length: 16
V gene: TRBV2
D gene: .
CDR3 protein: ASSGGLGAPRPFLEQY